Listed below are T cell receptor beta chains from one sample, sequenced in a study of vaccination effects on CD4 cells after COVID-19. Profiling relied on immunoSEQ multiplex PCR, and the TCRdb table lists in-frame clones only, not all of them. The table has 40,000 to 50,000 clones, approximately 70% seen once. Their antigens remain unidentified. The sample in question was CD4+ T cells from PBMCs cultured with a peptide pool, obtained before COVID-19 vaccination. Receptors originate from a human donor who had a prior SARS-CoV-2 infection. CDR3s include the opening cysteine and the closing phenylalanine or tryptophan. D genes are given only for firm matches. The size of a clone is reported for some rows only, either as once, few or many, or as a class for expanded clones.

CDR3nt: TGTGCCATCAGTGAGTCGTTCTGGGACCGATGGCGTGAGCAGTACTTC
CDR3aa: CAISESFWDRWREQYF
len: 16
v_gene: TRBV10-3
d_gene: NA
j_gene: TRBJ2-7
abundance: few

CDR3nt: TGTGCCATCAGGGCAGGGACTAGCGGGGATACGCAGTATTTT
CDR3aa: CAIRAGTSGDTQYF
len: 14
v_gene: TRBV10-3
d_gene: TRBD2
j_gene: TRBJ2-3
abundance: NA

CDR3nt: TGTGCCAGCAGCCAAGATCCAGGGGGGCGGTCAACCTACGAGCAGTACTTC
CDR3aa: CASSQDPGGRSTYEQYF
len: 17
v_gene: TRBV4-2
d_gene: NA
j_gene: TRBJ2-7
abundance: NA

CDR3nt: TGTGCCAGTAGTGCCTACAGGGTCGACTCTGGAAACACCATATATTTT
CDR3aa: CASSAYRVDSGNTIYF
len: 16
v_gene: TRBV19
d_gene: NA
j_gene: TRBJ1-3
abundance: NA

CDR3nt: TGTGCCAGCAGCCAAGTAACGGGTTCGGCGACCCAGTACTTC
CDR3aa: CASSQVTGSATQYF
len: 14
v_gene: TRBV3-1/TRBV3-2
d_gene: NA
j_gene: TRBJ2-5
abundance: few

CDR3nt: TGTGCCAGTAGCCGGGACCACTACGAGCAGTACTTC
CDR3aa: CASSRDHYEQYF
len: 12
v_gene: TRBV19
d_gene: NA
j_gene: TRBJ2-7
abundance: NA

CDR3nt: TGTGCCACATATCAATGGGATGGCTACACCTTC
CDR3aa: CATYQWDGYTF
len: 11
v_gene: TRBV19
d_gene: NA
j_gene: TRBJ1-2
abundance: NA

CDR3nt: TGTGCCAGCAGCCTCAGGGCCTCCTATAATTCACCCCTCCACTTT
CDR3aa: CASSLRASYNSPLHF
len: 15
v_gene: TRBV7-3
d_gene: NA
j_gene: TRBJ1-6
abundance: NA

CDR3nt: TGCGCCAGCAGCCAGGCGACCGGGACAGCTAATGAAAAACTGTTTTTT
CDR3aa: CASSQATGTANEKLFF
len: 16
v_gene: TRBV4-1
d_gene: TRBD1
j_gene: TRBJ1-4
abundance: many

CDR3nt: TGTGCCAGCAGCCGCGGACTAGCGGGGGGAAGGCAAAATGAGCAGTTCTTC
CDR3aa: CASSRGLAGGRQNEQFF
len: 17
v_gene: TRBV3-1/TRBV3-2
d_gene: TRBD2
j_gene: TRBJ2-1
abundance: NA

CDR3nt: TGCGCCAGCAGCACCACCCCGGGGGAGACCCAGTACTTC
CDR3aa: CASSTTPGETQYF
len: 13
v_gene: TRBV5-1
d_gene: NA
j_gene: TRBJ2-5
abundance: NA

CDR3nt: TGCGCCAGCAGCCCGGGGGAACTCGGGGAGACCCAGTACTTC
CDR3aa: CASSPGELGETQYF
len: 14
v_gene: TRBV5-1
d_gene: NA
j_gene: TRBJ2-5
abundance: NA

CDR3nt: TGTGCCAGCAGTTCAGGGACAGTGACTAGCGGAGGCTACGAGCAGTACTTC
CDR3aa: CASSSGTVTSGGYEQYF
len: 17
v_gene: TRBV28
d_gene: TRBD2
j_gene: TRBJ2-7
abundance: few

CDR3nt: TGTGCCAGCTCACCAAAAGGGACAGGGGTGGGCAATCAGCCCCAGCATTTT
CDR3aa: CASSPKGTGVGNQPQHF
len: 17
v_gene: TRBV18
d_gene: TRBD1
j_gene: TRBJ1-5
abundance: NA

CDR3nt: TGTGCAAGTCGCTTAGTTAGCGGGGTTTCACCCCTCCACTTT
CDR3aa: CASRLVSGVSPLHF
len: 14
v_gene: TRBV12-2
d_gene: NA
j_gene: TRBJ1-6
abundance: NA

CDR3nt: TGTGCCTGGAATGGGGACAGAACATTTCTAGCCAAAAACATTCAGTACTTC
CDR3aa: CAWNGDRTFLAKNIQYF
len: 17
v_gene: TRBV30
d_gene: TRBD1
j_gene: TRBJ2-4
abundance: NA

CDR3nt: TGTGCCAGCAGCTTAGTATCCCGAGGGAACACTGAAGCTTTCTTT
CDR3aa: CASSLVSRGNTEAFF
len: 15
v_gene: TRBV5-5
d_gene: NA
j_gene: TRBJ1-1
abundance: NA

CDR3nt: TGTGCCAGCAGTGTCCTGGAGCGGGGACTCGTCCCATTCTTC
CDR3aa: CASSVLERGLVPFF
len: 14
v_gene: TRBV2
d_gene: TRBD2
j_gene: TRBJ2-1
abundance: NA

CDR3nt: TGTGCCAGCAGCTTGAAAGGGACAGGGGGGAGTGAAAAACTGTTTTTT
CDR3aa: CASSLKGTGGSEKLFF
len: 16
v_gene: TRBV7-9
d_gene: TRBD1
j_gene: TRBJ1-4
abundance: NA

CDR3nt: TGTGCCAGCTCATCTTATGGAGGCCCGGGGAATGAGCAGTTCTTC
CDR3aa: CASSSYGGPGNEQFF
len: 15
v_gene: TRBV18
d_gene: NA
j_gene: TRBJ2-1
abundance: NA

CDR3nt: TGTGCCAGCAGGACTAGAACGGAGACCCAGTACTTC
CDR3aa: CASRTRTETQYF
len: 12
v_gene: TRBV12-3/TRBV12-4
d_gene: NA
j_gene: TRBJ2-5
abundance: NA

CDR3nt: TGTGCCTTAAGCTCCTACAATGAGCAGTTCTTC
CDR3aa: CALSSYNEQFF
len: 11
v_gene: TRBV5-4
d_gene: NA
j_gene: TRBJ2-1
abundance: NA

CDR3nt: TGTGCCAGCAGCTTAGTATTGGAGATCCGAGGTCAGCAGTACTTC
CDR3aa: CASSLVLEIRGQQYF
len: 15
v_gene: TRBV7-2
d_gene: NA
j_gene: TRBJ2-7
abundance: NA

CDR3nt: TGTGCCACCGCGCTAGCGGGAGCGAGTACGCAGTATTTT
CDR3aa: CATALAGASTQYF
len: 13
v_gene: TRBV24-1
d_gene: TRBD2
j_gene: TRBJ2-3
abundance: NA

CDR3nt: TGTGCCAGCTCTCGGGGCCTATTAGACGTCGAGCAGTACTTC
CDR3aa: CASSRGLLDVEQYF
len: 14
v_gene: TRBV18
d_gene: NA
j_gene: TRBJ2-7
abundance: few

CDR3nt: TGTGCCAGCAGTTACGGGGCCTATGGCTACACCTTC
CDR3aa: CASSYGAYGYTF
len: 12
v_gene: TRBV6-2/TRBV6-3
d_gene: NA
j_gene: TRBJ1-2
abundance: NA

CDR3nt: TGTGCCATCAGTGGGGGGATTCAAGAGACCCAGTACTTC
CDR3aa: CAISGGIQETQYF
len: 13
v_gene: TRBV10-3
d_gene: NA
j_gene: TRBJ2-5
abundance: NA

CDR3nt: TGTGCCAGCAGCGTAGGGGGCCAACATAGTGATTCACCCCTCCACTTT
CDR3aa: CASSVGGQHSDSPLHF
len: 16
v_gene: TRBV9
d_gene: NA
j_gene: TRBJ1-6
abundance: NA

CDR3nt: TGCAGCGTTGTTTCAGCGACAGAGACCCAGTACTTC
CDR3aa: CSVVSATETQYF
len: 12
v_gene: TRBV29-1
d_gene: NA
j_gene: TRBJ2-5
abundance: NA

CDR3nt: TGTGCCAGCAGCTTCGGCCTATCCTACGAGCAGTACTTC
CDR3aa: CASSFGLSYEQYF
len: 13
v_gene: TRBV11-2
d_gene: NA
j_gene: TRBJ2-7
abundance: NA

CDR3nt: TGTGCCAGCAGCCTGTCGGGACAGGGGGACTATGGCTACACCTTC
CDR3aa: CASSLSGQGDYGYTF
len: 15
v_gene: TRBV7-2
d_gene: TRBD1
j_gene: TRBJ1-2
abundance: few

CDR3nt: TGTGCCAGCAGCTTGGGTCAGGGTCCCCTCCACTTT
CDR3aa: CASSLGQGPLHF
len: 12
v_gene: TRBV5-6
d_gene: NA
j_gene: TRBJ1-6
abundance: few

CDR3nt: TGTGCCAGCAGTAGCCGACTAGCGGGGACCTCTGAGACCCAGTACTTC
CDR3aa: CASSSRLAGTSETQYF
len: 16
v_gene: TRBV13
d_gene: TRBD2
j_gene: TRBJ2-5
abundance: NA

CDR3nt: TGTGCCAGCAGCCAGGACCGCTTAATGGCCTACGAGCAGTACTTC
CDR3aa: CASSQDRLMAYEQYF
len: 15
v_gene: TRBV5-7
d_gene: NA
j_gene: TRBJ2-7
abundance: NA

CDR3nt: TGTGCCAGCAGCTTAACCGCTAGCACCGGGGAGCTGTTTTTT
CDR3aa: CASSLTASTGELFF
len: 14
v_gene: TRBV7-2
d_gene: NA
j_gene: TRBJ2-2
abundance: NA

CDR3nt: TGTGCCAGCAGCCAAGAAGAGGGGCGGAGAGCTTTCTTT
CDR3aa: CASSQEEGRRAFF
len: 13
v_gene: TRBV3-1/TRBV3-2
d_gene: NA
j_gene: TRBJ1-1
abundance: NA

CDR3nt: TGCGCCAGCAGCCAAGATGTCGGGGGAGGGAGGGTAGATACGCAGTATTTT
CDR3aa: CASSQDVGGGRVDTQYF
len: 17
v_gene: TRBV4-3
d_gene: TRBD2
j_gene: TRBJ2-3
abundance: NA

CDR3nt: TGTGCCAGCAGTCGGGGAGTCGGGGAGCTGTTTTTT
CDR3aa: CASSRGVGELFF
len: 12
v_gene: TRBV2
d_gene: NA
j_gene: TRBJ2-2
abundance: NA

CDR3nt: TGTGCCACCAGCAGGACCGACTCGGGACCGGGCGACCAGTACTTC
CDR3aa: CATSRTDSGPGDQYF
len: 15
v_gene: TRBV15
d_gene: NA
j_gene: TRBJ2-5
abundance: few

CDR3nt: TGTGCCAGCAGTGAAGGGGGCCTCGGCTATGGCTACACCTTC
CDR3aa: CASSEGGLGYGYTF
len: 14
v_gene: TRBV6-1
d_gene: NA
j_gene: TRBJ1-2
abundance: NA

CDR3nt: TGTGCCAGCAGCTATCTGAACACCGGGGAGCTGTTTTTT
CDR3aa: CASSYLNTGELFF
len: 13
v_gene: TRBV7-9
d_gene: NA
j_gene: TRBJ2-2
abundance: once

CDR3nt: TGTGCCAGCAGCAAAGATATTGGGGGTAGGATCCCTGAAGCTTTCTTT
CDR3aa: CASSKDIGGRIPEAFF
len: 16
v_gene: TRBV21-1
d_gene: NA
j_gene: TRBJ1-1
abundance: NA

CDR3nt: TGTGCCAGCAGTTACGATGGGGCTTTCGGACAGCCCCAGCATTTT
CDR3aa: CASSYDGAFGQPQHF
len: 15
v_gene: TRBV6-2/TRBV6-3
d_gene: NA
j_gene: TRBJ1-5
abundance: NA

CDR3nt: TGTGCCAGCAGCTCCTATCGACAGGGAGGCACCGGGGAGCTGTTTTTT
CDR3aa: CASSSYRQGGTGELFF
len: 16
v_gene: TRBV7-3
d_gene: NA
j_gene: TRBJ2-2
abundance: NA

CDR3nt: TGTGCCAGTAGCATCTCTTGGGGCTTTCACAAGCAGTACTTC
CDR3aa: CASSISWGFHKQYF
len: 14
v_gene: TRBV19
d_gene: NA
j_gene: TRBJ2-7
abundance: NA

CDR3nt: TGTGCCAGCAGTAATCAACAGGGGACGGGTGGCTACACCTTC
CDR3aa: CASSNQQGTGGYTF
len: 14
v_gene: TRBV7-9
d_gene: TRBD1
j_gene: TRBJ1-2
abundance: NA

CDR3nt: TGCGCCAGCAGCCAAGACCCTAGCGGGGGCACAGATACGCAGTATTTT
CDR3aa: CASSQDPSGGTDTQYF
len: 16
v_gene: TRBV4-1
d_gene: TRBD2
j_gene: TRBJ2-3
abundance: NA

CDR3nt: TGTGCCAGCAGCTTATCCCAGCGAGCTAGCACAGATACGCAGTATTTT
CDR3aa: CASSLSQRASTDTQYF
len: 16
v_gene: TRBV13
d_gene: NA
j_gene: TRBJ2-3
abundance: NA

CDR3nt: TGTGCCAGCAGCCGGGACAGCCACTCTGGGGCCAACGTCCTGACTTTC
CDR3aa: CASSRDSHSGANVLTF
len: 16
v_gene: TRBV5-5
d_gene: TRBD1
j_gene: TRBJ2-6
abundance: NA

CDR3nt: TGTGCCAGCAGCTTTACTAGCGGGGGGTACCAAGAGACCCAGTACTTC
CDR3aa: CASSFTSGGYQETQYF
len: 16
v_gene: TRBV7-2
d_gene: TRBD2
j_gene: TRBJ2-5
abundance: NA

CDR3nt: TGTGCCAGCAGTCACGGACGGGGAGATACGCAGTATTTT
CDR3aa: CASSHGRGDTQYF
len: 13
v_gene: TRBV12-3/TRBV12-4
d_gene: NA
j_gene: TRBJ2-3
abundance: NA

CDR3nt: TGTGCCAGCAGCCCCGTCCAGCCAGATACCGGGGAGCTGTTTTTT
CDR3aa: CASSPVQPDTGELFF
len: 15
v_gene: TRBV7-9
d_gene: NA
j_gene: TRBJ2-2
abundance: NA

CDR3nt: TGTGCCAGCAGCCTATCGTCGTTGAATGGGGAGACCCAGTACTTC
CDR3aa: CASSLSSLNGETQYF
len: 15
v_gene: TRBV5-4
d_gene: NA
j_gene: TRBJ2-5
abundance: NA

CDR3nt: TGTGCCAGCCCAAAAGGACACTCGGGAGTTTCGAACACTGAAGCTTTCTTT
CDR3aa: CASPKGHSGVSNTEAFF
len: 17
v_gene: TRBV21-1
d_gene: NA
j_gene: TRBJ1-1
abundance: NA